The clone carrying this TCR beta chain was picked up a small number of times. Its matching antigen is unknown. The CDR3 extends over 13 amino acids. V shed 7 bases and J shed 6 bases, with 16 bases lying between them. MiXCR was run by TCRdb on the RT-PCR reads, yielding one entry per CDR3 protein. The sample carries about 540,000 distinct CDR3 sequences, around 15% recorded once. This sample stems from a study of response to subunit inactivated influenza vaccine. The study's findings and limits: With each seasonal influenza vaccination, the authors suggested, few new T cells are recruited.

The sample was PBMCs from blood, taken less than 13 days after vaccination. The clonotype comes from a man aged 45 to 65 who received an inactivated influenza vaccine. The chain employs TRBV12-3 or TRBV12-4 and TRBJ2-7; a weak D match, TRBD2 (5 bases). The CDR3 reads CASTQPPGGEQYF. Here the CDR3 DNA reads TGTGCCAGCACCCAGCCACCTGGAGGCGAGCAGTACTTC.